The present TCR beta chain was sequenced within a study of blood T cell repertoires in COVID-19. Overall study: The study drew acute and convalescent COVID-19 samples from the United States, Italy and Spain. Nucleic acid was either cDNA or gDNA, and it came from T cells, B-cell-depleted T cells, or PBMCs.

Individuals drawn from about two dozen US areas were roughly 18 to 95 years old. As originally analysed: Estimation of nucleated cell counts was performed using reference gene primer amplification. The table came from immunoSEQ multiplex PCR; TCRdb's copy has only in-frame clones and leaves some out. That table is the source of V, J and clone size, and D and trimming were worked out from the DNA. The sample yields a few hundred thousand clones, 85% to 90% seen once. The CDR3 sequence is 14 residues long. Trimming took 1 base from V and 4 from J, leaving 8 bases between them. Per the germline V gene, CDR1 is LGHDT and CDR2 is YNNKEL (reference sequence).

This TCR was sampled from a woman aged 40 to 50 who had recovered from COVID-19. The specimen was PBMCs or T cells enriched from blood (not recorded which). The rearrangement links TRBV3-1 (or the pseudogene TRBV3-2) to TRBJ1-5; D may be TRBD1 (5 bases). The CDR3 coding sequence is TGTGCCAGCAGCCAAGGACAGCCTAATCAGCCCCAGCATTTT. It encodes CASSQGQPNQPQHF.